This TCR beta chain comes out of a study of beta chain features in type 1 diabetes. The study's findings and limits: Researchers reported that naive, central memory and Treg TCRB repertoires appeared more similar in patients than in healthy donors. Significant though moderate, a shortening of TCRB CDR3s appeared in all four CD4+ subsets of Type 1 diabetes patients.

This clone was counted between two and nine times. Its antigen is still unknown. Germline CDR1 reads MGHRA; CDR2 reads YSYEKL. This CDR3 comprises 15 residues. The V gene lost 1 base and the J gene lost 10 bases, with 14 bases spanning the gap. Each of the CD4+ naive, central memory, regulatory and stem cell-like memory populations was sorted via CD45RO/CCR7/CD25/CD127/CD95/CD27. Of the isolated RNA, all was reverse transcribed, and so the sequenced material was expressed TCRB transcripts. Sequenced by immunoSEQ multiplex PCR; TCRdb stores in-frame clones only, minus some. The sample includes hundreds of thousands of clones, under 15% seen only once; the top ten take less than 0.025%.

The sequence came from a man between 18 and 35 years old with type 1 diabetes. The V and J genes are TRBV4-1 and TRBJ1-6, with unresolved D. The material sequenced was naive CD4+ T cells from blood. The CDR3 reads CASSQVRADISPLHF. CDR3 in DNA: TGCGCCAGCAGCCAAGTAAGGGCCGACATATCACCCCTCCACTTT.